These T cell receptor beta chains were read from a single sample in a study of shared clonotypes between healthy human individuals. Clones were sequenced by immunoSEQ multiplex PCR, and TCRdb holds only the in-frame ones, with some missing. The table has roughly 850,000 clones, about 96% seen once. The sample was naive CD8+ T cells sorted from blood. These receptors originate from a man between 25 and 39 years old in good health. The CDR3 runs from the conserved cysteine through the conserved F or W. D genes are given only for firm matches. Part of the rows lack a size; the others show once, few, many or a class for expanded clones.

TGTGCCATCAGTTTAGGACAGGGGGGGGCTGAAGCTTTCTTT,CAISLGQGGAEAFF,TRBV10-3,.,TRBJ1-1,TRBD1
TGTGCCAGCAGTTCAAACGGGGCTAACTATGGCTACACCTTC,CASSSNGANYGYTF,TRBV27,.,TRBJ1-2,.
TGTGCCAGCAGCTCTCTACCGACAGGGGGGGGGTATTTT,CASSSLPTGGGYF,TRBV7-9,.,TRBJ2-3,TRBD1
TGTGCCAGCAGAAACTTTGAGGGAGTGGACACTGAAGCTTTCTTT,CASRNFEGVDTEAFF,TRBV6-1,.,TRBJ1-1,.
TGTGCCAGCAGCGTGGGCAGGGTGAATGAGCAGTTCTTC,CASSVGRVNEQFF,TRBV9,.,TRBJ2-1,.
TGCGCCAGCAGCCAAGATCGTGTTTTAGACTCTCAAGGGGATACGCAGTATTTT,CASSQDRVLDSQGDTQYF,TRBV4-3,once,TRBJ2-3,.
TGCGCCAGCAGCCGCTACCGGGACAGACCCTACGAGCAGTACTTC,CASSRYRDRPYEQYF,TRBV4-1,once,TRBJ2-7,TRBD1
TGTGCCAGCAGGGCTTCAGGGGGTTTTTGGTATGGCTACACCTTC,CASRASGGFWYGYTF,TRBV27,few,TRBJ1-2,TRBD1
TGTGCCAGCAGTTTACCCGGGACGGGATCCTACGAGCAGTACTTC,CASSLPGTGSYEQYF,TRBV28,.,TRBJ2-7,.
TGCGCCACCTCGAATCTCGGCACAGATACGCAGTATTTT,CATSNLGTDTQYF,TRBV10-1,.,TRBJ2-3,.
TGTGCCAGTAGCCCCTCGGGGCCCTCCAATCAGCCCCAGCATTTT,CASSPSGPSNQPQHF,TRBV19,.,TRBJ1-5,.
TGTGCCAGCAGTCCAAAGGGGCTCAGTTCGTCTGGCTACACCTTC,CASSPKGLSSSGYTF,TRBV28,.,TRBJ1-2,.